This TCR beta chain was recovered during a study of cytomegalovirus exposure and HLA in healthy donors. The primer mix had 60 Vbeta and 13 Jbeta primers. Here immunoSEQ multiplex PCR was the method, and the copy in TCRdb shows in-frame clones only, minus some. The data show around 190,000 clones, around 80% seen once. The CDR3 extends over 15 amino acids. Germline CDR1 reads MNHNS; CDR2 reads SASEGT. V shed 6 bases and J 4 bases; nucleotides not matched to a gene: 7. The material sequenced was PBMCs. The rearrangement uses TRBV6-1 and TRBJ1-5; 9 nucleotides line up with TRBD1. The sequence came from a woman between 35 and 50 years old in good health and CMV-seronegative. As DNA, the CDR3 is TGTGCCAGCAGCCTACGGGACAGGGCTAATCAGCCCCAGCATTTT. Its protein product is CASSLRDRANQPQHF.